This TCR beta chain came from a study of T cell repertoires in ileal Crohn's disease. The overall study: About half received postoperative treatment, roughly twelve with thiopurines and about 20 anti-TNF.

This CDR3 comprises 14 residues. CDR1 is SGHTS and CDR2 is YDEGEE in the germline V gene. Trimming removed 4 bases from V and 3 bases from J; junction bases left unmatched: 3. General study findings and limits: Clonal expansions were more frequent in active smokers than non-smokers at surgery. Every patient over 26.8% clonality showed endoscopic recurrence.

Concerning this clone itself: Its specificity is unknown.

Around 0.45 micrograms of biopsy DNA per sample underwent TCRB immunosequencing. The repertoire was sequenced with immunoSEQ multiplex PCR; TCRdb's copy has only in-frame clones and lacks some. The repertoire holds around 17,000 clones, with 88% as singletons. Sequencing used ileal tissue. The chain employs TRBV5-8 and TRBJ1-1; 10 bases fit TRBD1. This clonotype was sampled from an adult with Crohn's disease. This CDR3 reads CASSRGTGDTEAFF. The CDR3 region has the DNA TGTGCCAGCAGCCGTGGGACAGGGGACACTGAAGCTTTCTTT.